This is a list of T cell receptor beta chains from one sample in a study of T-cell reconstitution after alpha-beta-depleted transplantation in children. TCRdb called the PCR reads again in MiXCR, with one record for every CDR3 protein. The table shows around 300,000 distinct CDR3 sequences, with approximately 10% occurring only once. The source material was peripheral blood, sampled 180 days after TCRalphabeta/CD19-depleted stem cell transplant. The receptors originated from a male patient aged 2-15 years who had a stem cell transplant for chronic granulomatous disease, so the T cells may come from the graft donor. CDR3s include the opening cysteine and the closing phenylalanine or tryptophan. The order of the fields is D gene, clone size, V gene, J gene, CDR3 DNA, CDR3 protein. D genes are given only for firm matches. Not all rows give a size; the values are once, few, many and, for expanded clones, a class.

-	many	TRBV4-3	TRBJ2-3	TGCGCCAGCAGCCAAGATGATAGTAACACAGATACGCAGTATTTT	CASSQDDSNTDTQYF
TRBD2	many	TRBV28	TRBJ2-7	TGTGCCAGCATGAGCGGGATCAGGGAGCAGTACTTC	CASMSGIREQYF
-	once	TRBV5-1	TRBJ1-5	TGCGCCAGCAACTTGGGAGGGACTGTAAATCAGCCCCAGCATTTT	CASNLGGTVNQPQHF
-	many	TRBV12-3/TRBV12-4	TRBJ2-3	TGTGCCAGCAGTTTAGCGGGGGCCGGCACAGATACGCAGTATTTT	CASSLAGAGTDTQYF
-	many	TRBV5-1	TRBJ2-7	TGCGCCAGCAGCTTGGGTTCCACCCCGAGCTCCTACGAGCAGTACTTC	CASSLGSTPSSYEQYF
TRBD1	many	TRBV15	TRBJ1-4	TGTGCCACCAGCAGAGATGTGGACAGGTCGGGTGAAAAACTGTTTTTT	CATSRDVDRSGEKLFF
-	many	TRBV4-2	TRBJ2-5	TGTGCCAGCAGCCAAGACGCCGGGACAACGGAGACCCAGTACTTC	CASSQDAGTTETQYF
-	few	TRBV12-3/TRBV12-4	TRBJ2-5	TGTGCCAGCAGTTTACTGGCCCAAAAGAGAGAGACCCAGTACTTC	CASSLLAQKRETQYF
-	many	TRBV12-3/TRBV12-4	TRBJ2-7	TGTGCCAGCAGTCGGCAAGTTGGGACATCCTCCTACGAGCAGTACTTC	CASSRQVGTSSYEQYF
-	many	TRBV12-3/TRBV12-4	TRBJ1-1	TGTGCCAGCAGTTTCGCCTTGAACACTGAAGCTTTCTTT	CASSFALNTEAFF
-	-	TRBV29-1	TRBJ2-1	TGCAGCGTTAAATCTGGAGCCGGGAACTACAATGAGCAGTTCTTC	CSVKSGAGNYNEQFF
-	many	TRBV12-3/TRBV12-4	TRBJ1-2	TGTGCCAGCAGTTTCAGCCCCCCGACAGGCCTCTATGGCTACACCTTC	CASSFSPPTGLYGYTF
TRBD2	-	TRBV6-2/TRBV6-3	TRBJ2-3	TGTGCCAGCAGCTCCCTCGGGGGAGCGGGGGCCCGGAATACGCAGTATTTT	CASSSLGGAGARNTQYF
-	many	TRBV15	TRBJ1-6	TGTGCCACCAGCCCACGACCGTTAAGATCCCTCCACTTT	CATSPRPLRSLHF
-	few	TRBV6-5	TRBJ1-3	TGTGCCAGCAGTTACGAAATCAGGGGAAACACCATATATTTT	CASSYEIRGNTIYF
-	many	TRBV7-8	TRBJ1-2	TGTGCCAGCAGCCCCACAGGCCCCTATGGCTACACCTTC	CASSPTGPYGYTF
TRBD1	many	TRBV5-4	TRBJ1-2	TGTGCCAGCAGGCACCGGGACAGGGGACATTATGGCTACACCTTC	CASRHRDRGHYGYTF
TRBD2	many	TRBV25-1	TRBJ2-2	TGTGCCAGCAGTGAACTTGGACTAGCGGGAGTAAGAACCGGGGAGCTGTTTTTT	CASSELGLAGVRTGELFF
TRBD2	many	TRBV19	TRBJ2-7	TGTGCCAGTAAGGGGAGGGGAATTTACGAGCAGTACTTC	CASKGRGIYEQYF
-	many	TRBV11-3	TRBJ2-1	TGTGCCAGCAGCCCCCAACGGATGGGTTACAATGAGCAGTTCTTC	CASSPQRMGYNEQFF
TRBD1	many	TRBV5-1	TRBJ2-7	TGCGCCAGCAGCTTGGATCGGACAGGGGTTAACGAGCAGTACTTC	CASSLDRTGVNEQYF
TRBD2	many	TRBV6-4	TRBJ2-3	TGTGCCAGCAGTGACTCCGGGGGGAAGGATACGCAGTATTTT	CASSDSGGKDTQYF